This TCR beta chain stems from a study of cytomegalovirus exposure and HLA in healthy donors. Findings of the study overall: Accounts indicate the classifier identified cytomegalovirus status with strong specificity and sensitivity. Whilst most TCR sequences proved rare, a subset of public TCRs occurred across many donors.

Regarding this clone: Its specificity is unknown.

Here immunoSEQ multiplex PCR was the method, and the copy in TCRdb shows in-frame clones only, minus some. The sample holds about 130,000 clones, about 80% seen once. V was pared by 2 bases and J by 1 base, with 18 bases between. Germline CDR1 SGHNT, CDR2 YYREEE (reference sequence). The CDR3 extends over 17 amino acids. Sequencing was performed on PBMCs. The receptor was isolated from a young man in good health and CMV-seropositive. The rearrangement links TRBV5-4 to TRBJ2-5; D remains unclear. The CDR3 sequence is CASSLDSHVDLQETQYF. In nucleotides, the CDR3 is TGTGCCAGCAGCTTAGACTCTCATGTCGACCTCCAAGAGACCCAGTACTTC.